Listed below are T cell receptor beta chains from one sample, sequenced in a study of CD8+ T cells in alopecia areata. Generated by immunoSEQ multiplex PCR, the TCRdb table keeps only in-frame clones and is missing some. The table records roughly 140,000 clones, approximately 53% of them present only once. Sequenced here: CD8+ T cells sorted from blood, sampled at week 0. Receptors were obtained from a human donor with alopecia areata. Each CDR3 is given with its conserved first and last residue. The D gene is left open where the match is weak. Expanded clones are given a class, and other clones once, few, many or no size at all.

D: TRBD1; V: TRBV13; size: .; J: TRBJ1-6; CDR3: CASSYGTGGNSPLHF; DNA: TGTGCCAGCAGCTACGGGACAGGGGGAAATTCACCCCTCCACTTT
D: .; V: TRBV6-6; size: .; J: TRBJ1-1; CDR3: CASSNMNTEAFF; DNA: TGTGCCAGCAGTAACATGAACACTGAAGCTTTCTTT
D: TRBD2; V: TRBV4-3; size: few; J: TRBJ2-1; CDR3: CASSNGGAGATYNEQFF; DNA: TGCGCCAGCAGCAATGGGGGAGCGGGGGCTACCTACAATGAGCAGTTCTTC
D: .; V: TRBV29-1; size: .; J: TRBJ1-1; CDR3: CSVPLGEGEAFF; DNA: TGCAGCGTTCCCCTGGGAGAGGGTGAAGCTTTCTTT
D: .; V: TRBV5-6; size: few; J: TRBJ2-3; CDR3: CASSPVADADTQYF; DNA: TGTGCCAGCAGCCCGGTGGCCGACGCAGATACGCAGTATTTT
D: TRBD2; V: TRBV4-3; size: .; J: TRBJ2-3; CDR3: CASSQGLAADTQYF; DNA: TGCGCCAGCAGCCAAGGGCTAGCGGCAGATACGCAGTATTTT
D: .; V: TRBV15; size: medium-sized; J: TRBJ1-1; CDR3: CATSLTNTEAFF; DNA: TGTGCCACCAGCCTTACTAACACTGAAGCTTTCTTT
D: .; V: TRBV29-1; size: .; J: TRBJ2-2; CDR3: CSVDRSNTGELFF; DNA: TGCAGCGTTGACAGGTCGAACACCGGGGAGCTGTTTTTT
D: .; V: TRBV5-6; size: few; J: TRBJ2-2; CDR3: CASSFAGGELFF; DNA: TGTGCCAGCAGCTTTGCCGGCGGGGAGCTGTTTTTT
D: .; V: TRBV30; size: .; J: TRBJ1-1; CDR3: CAWRNGMSTEAFF; DNA: TGTGCCTGGAGAAACGGCATGAGCACTGAAGCTTTCTTT
D: .; V: TRBV27; size: few; J: TRBJ2-7; CDR3: CASSLFAGEGPYEQYF; DNA: TGTGCCAGCAGTTTATTTGCGGGCGAAGGACCCTACGAGCAGTACTTC
D: TRBD2; V: TRBV7-2; size: .; J: TRBJ2-7; CDR3: CASSPLAGAFYEQYF; DNA: TGTGCCAGCAGCCCCCTAGCGGGGGCCTTCTACGAGCAGTACTTC
D: .; V: TRBV13; size: .; J: TRBJ1-1; CDR3: CASSLGGGNTEAFF; DNA: TGTGCCAGCAGCTTAGGCGGTGGCAACACTGAAGCTTTCTTT
D: .; V: TRBV6-5; size: once; J: TRBJ2-7; CDR3: CASNNREEQYF; DNA: TGTGCCAGCAACAACAGGGAAGAGCAGTACTTC
D: .; V: TRBV30; size: .; J: TRBJ2-7; CDR3: CAWSVGNEQYF; DNA: TGTGCCTGGAGTGTAGGGAACGAGCAGTACTTC
D: TRBD2; V: TRBV15; size: .; J: TRBJ2-1; CDR3: CATSSRNGGARNEQFF; DNA: TGTGCCACCAGCTCTCGGAACGGGGGGGCCAGGAATGAGCAGTTCTTC
D: .; V: TRBV7-3; size: .; J: TRBJ2-3; CDR3: CASSLISTDTQYF; DNA: TGTGCCAGCAGCTTAATCAGCACAGATACGCAGTATTTT
D: .; V: TRBV5-1; size: .; J: TRBJ2-4; CDR3: CASSSSQGSGKNIQYF; DNA: TGCGCCAGCAGCTCGAGCCAGGGGTCGGGGAAAAACATTCAGTACTTC
D: .; V: TRBV10-2; size: .; J: TRBJ2-7; CDR3: CASSEGSSSYEQYF; DNA: TGCGCCAGCAGTGAGGGCAGTTCCTCCTACGAGCAGTACTTC
D: .; V: TRBV7-9; size: few; J: TRBJ2-7; CDR3: CASSLAESGFEQYF; DNA: TGTGCCAGCAGCTTAGCGGAGAGCGGATTCGAGCAGTACTTC
D: .; V: TRBV13; size: .; J: TRBJ2-3; CDR3: CASSFRVMPDTQYF; DNA: TGTGCCAGCAGCTTCAGGGTAATGCCAGATACGCAGTATTTT
D: .; V: TRBV6-5; size: few; J: TRBJ2-7; CDR3: CASSLGGSWDEQYF; DNA: TGTGCCAGCAGCTTAGGAGGGTCGTGGGACGAGCAGTACTTC
D: TRBD1; V: TRBV13; size: .; J: TRBJ1-5; CDR3: CASSSGTVNQPQHF; DNA: TGTGCCAGCAGCTCCGGGACAGTCAATCAGCCCCAGCATTTT
D: .; V: TRBV9; size: medium-sized; J: TRBJ2-2; CDR3: CASSRNTGELFF; DNA: TGTGCCAGCAGTCGTAACACCGGGGAGCTGTTTTTT
D: .; V: TRBV30; size: few; J: TRBJ2-1; CDR3: CAWSVRGNEQFF; DNA: TGTGCCTGGAGTGTACGAGGGAATGAGCAGTTCTTC
D: TRBD2; V: TRBV10-3; size: .; J: TRBJ2-1; CDR3: CAISESSGGANNEQFF; DNA: TGTGCCATCAGTGAGTCTAGCGGGGGAGCTAACAATGAGCAGTTCTTC
D: .; V: TRBV29-1; size: .; J: TRBJ1-1; CDR3: CSVGDGLNTEAFF; DNA: TGCAGCGTTGGGGACGGACTAAACACTGAAGCTTTCTTT
D: .; V: TRBV5-1; size: .; J: TRBJ2-3; CDR3: CASSLDRETDTQYF; DNA: TGCGCCAGCAGCTTGGACAGGGAAACAGATACGCAGTATTTT
D: .; V: TRBV30; size: .; J: TRBJ1-1; CDR3: CAWSVLGGEAFF; DNA: TGTGCCTGGAGTGTACTGGGCGGGGAAGCTTTCTTT
D: .; V: TRBV11-2; size: .; J: TRBJ1-1; CDR3: CASSSAKTEAFF; DNA: TGTGCCAGCAGCTCCGCTAAAACTGAAGCTTTCTTT
D: .; V: TRBV29-1; size: .; J: TRBJ2-1; CDR3: CSVRDSLSYNEQFF; DNA: TGCAGCGTCAGGGACTCGCTCTCCTACAATGAGCAGTTCTTC
D: .; V: TRBV30; size: .; J: TRBJ1-1; CDR3: CAWGVGVRNTEAFF; DNA: TGTGCCTGGGGCGTAGGGGTTCGGAACACTGAAGCTTTCTTT
D: .; V: TRBV11-3; size: few; J: TRBJ2-2; CDR3: CASKDYDANTGELFF; DNA: TGTGCCAGCAAAGACTATGATGCGAACACCGGGGAGCTGTTTTTT
D: .; V: TRBV2; size: .; J: TRBJ1-2; CDR3: CASSDRAATIYYGYTF; DNA: TGTGCCAGCAGTGATAGGGCAGCCACGATCTACTATGGCTACACCTTC
D: .; V: TRBV4-1; size: few; J: TRBJ2-7; CDR3: CASSQTTDRSYEQYF; DNA: TGCGCCAGCAGCCAAACAACAGACCGATCCTACGAGCAGTACTTC
D: .; V: TRBV29-1; size: .; J: TRBJ1-1; CDR3: CSVFGNEAFF; DNA: TGCAGCGTTTTTGGGAACGAAGCTTTCTTT
D: .; V: TRBV25-1; size: few; J: TRBJ2-1; CDR3: CASSGGRANEQFF; DNA: TGTGCCAGCAGCGGGGGCAGGGCCAATGAGCAGTTCTTC
D: .; V: TRBV30; size: few; J: TRBJ2-7; CDR3: CAWRPTGSYEQYF; DNA: TGTGCCTGGAGGCCGACGGGGTCCTACGAGCAGTACTTC
D: .; V: TRBV10-3; size: .; J: TRBJ2-7; CDR3: CAIQNRANEQYF; DNA: TGTGCCATCCAGAACCGGGCGAATGAGCAGTACTTC
D: TRBD2; V: TRBV9; size: .; J: TRBJ2-5; CDR3: CASSLSGLEETQYF; DNA: TGTGCCAGCAGCCTTAGCGGACTAGAAGAGACCCAGTACTTC
D: .; V: TRBV10-2; size: .; J: TRBJ2-1; CDR3: CASSEQGNNEQFF; DNA: TGCGCCAGCAGTGAACAGGGTAACAATGAGCAGTTCTTC
D: TRBD2; V: TRBV10-3; size: .; J: TRBJ2-4; CDR3: CAISETTERGKNIQYF; DNA: TGTGCCATCAGTGAGACCACCGAGCGGGGGAAAAACATTCAGTACTTC
D: TRBD1; V: TRBV2; size: .; J: TRBJ2-7; CDR3: CASRGQGLLYYEQYF; DNA: TGTGCCAGCAGGGGACAGGGGCTGTTATACTACGAGCAGTACTTC
D: .; V: TRBV27; size: .; J: TRBJ2-5; CDR3: CASSLSRVETQYF; DNA: TGTGCCAGCAGTTTAAGTCGTGTTGAGACCCAGTACTTC
D: TRBD1; V: TRBV10-3; size: .; J: TRBJ2-7; CDR3: CAISTRTGKIYEQYF; DNA: TGTGCCATCAGTACCCGGACAGGGAAGATCTACGAGCAGTACTTC
D: .; V: TRBV29-1; size: .; J: TRBJ2-1; CDR3: CSVRSDNEQFF; DNA: TGCAGCGTCAGGTCCGACAATGAGCAGTTCTTC
D: .; V: TRBV29-1; size: .; J: TRBJ1-2; CDR3: CSVDVQGLDGYTF; DNA: TGCAGCGTTGATGTTCAGGGCCTAGACGGCTACACCTTC
D: TRBD1; V: TRBV29-1; size: .; J: TRBJ1-2; CDR3: CSVLRTGRPYGYTF; DNA: TGCAGCGTGCTACGGACAGGGAGACCCTATGGCTACACCTTC
D: .; V: TRBV5-6; size: .; J: TRBJ2-7; CDR3: CASSLGDTGYEQYF; DNA: TGTGCCAGCAGCTTGGGGGACACAGGCTACGAGCAGTACTTC